The 30 T cell receptor beta chains reported below all come from one sample, sequenced in a study of early T cells in non-severe SARS-CoV-2 infection. TCRdb redid the calling of the 5' RACE reads with MiXCR, one entry per CDR3 protein. Of over 85,000 distinct CDR3 sequences listed, approximately 14% were seen once; the top ten hold 6% to 7%. Sequencing was performed on whole blood. These receptors were obtained from an adult who was a healthcare worker with PCR-confirmed SARS-CoV-2 infection or an uninfected control (not recorded which).

This clonotype was recorded a few times. The V and J genes are TRBV7-6 and TRBJ2-3; D unresolved. Trimming cost V 2 bases and J 2 bases, with 11 bases left between them. Germline V gene sequence: CDR1 SGHVS, CDR2 FNYEAQ. The CDR3 runs 15 residues. The CDR3 DNA reads as TGTGCCAGCAGCTTAATTGGCATATCCACAGATACGCAGTATTTT. It yields the protein CASSLIGISTDTQYF.

This clonotype was counted a few times. This chain links TRBV2 with TRBJ1-1; 8 bases are shared with TRBD1. The germline V gene encodes CDR1 SNHLY and CDR2 FYNNEI. V shed 4 bases, J shed 7 bases, and the junction held 8 bases outside the gene matches. The CDR3 extends over 14 amino acids. For the CDR3, the DNA is TGTGCCAGCAGTGCCGGGACAGGTTTGATTGAAGCTTTCTTT. It is translated as CASSAGTGLIEAFF.

In its sample, this clonotype was seen a few times. The chain combines TRBV7-8 with TRBJ2-1, with D hard to call. V was trimmed by 1 base and J by 4 bases, leaving 8 bases between them. The germline CDR1 and CDR2 sequences are SGHVS and FQNEAQ. This CDR3 spans 14 amino acids. CDR3 sequence: CASSLVIGYNEQFF. The CDR3 DNA is TGTGCCAGCAGCTTAGTGATCGGATACAATGAGCAGTTCTTC.

Comment on this clonotype: A read error may explain this, as a much larger clone is one base away. The genes are TRBV6-5 and TRBJ1-1; no clear D gene. This CDR3 region has 17 residues. CDR1 is MNHEY, CDR2 SVGAGI, per germline. The CDR3 region is CASSYRMGLSQNTEDFF. The CDR3 region has the DNA TGTGCCAGCAGTTATCGCATGGGCCTTTCACAGAACACTGAAGATTTCTTT.

Ten or more counts support this clonotype. The gene calls are TRBV11-2 and TRBJ2-7, with D perhaps assigned TRBD1 or TRBD2 (5 bases each). CDR1 and CDR2 from the germline V gene are SGHAT and FQNNGV. This CDR3 spans 14 amino acids. V dropped 0 bases and J dropped 7 bases, with 13 bases sitting between them. DNA of the CDR3: TGTGCCAGCAGCTTAGAACCTTCGGGGCGGGAGCAGTACTTC. It codes for CASSLEPSGREQYF.

The chain combines TRBV20-1 with TRBJ1-2; D is unclear. CDR3 length: 11 amino acids. Germline-derived CDR1 and CDR2 are DFQATT and SNEGSKA (reference sequence). V was trimmed by 2 bases and J by 6 bases, leaving 7 bases between them. The chain's CDR3 is CSARRQNGYTF. CDR3 bases: TGCAGTGCTAGACGGCAGAATGGCTACACCTTC.

In its sample, this clonotype was seen many times. The V call is TRBV20-1, the J call TRBJ2-1, with D unclear. This CDR3 contains 15 residues. Germline values: CDR1 DFQATT, CDR2 SNEGSKA (reference sequence). Trimming left V 1 base short and J 6 bases short, with 16 bases between. This CDR3 is CSARVVRANPNEQFF. CDR3 bases: TGCAGTGCTAGAGTGGTTAGGGCTAATCCCAATGAGCAGTTCTTC.

This clonotype appeared many times. The CDR3 sequence is CASSLARGAEAFF. CDR3 sequence (DNA): TGTGCCAGCAGCTTAGCCAGGGGAGCTGAAGCTTTCTTT. This sequence joins TRBV7-9 and TRBJ1-1, with D maybe TRBD1 (6 bases). The CDR3 is 13 residues long. The germline V gene encodes CDR1 SEHNR and CDR2 FQNEAQ (reference sequence). Trimming stripped 0 bases from V and 6 bases from J, with 8 bases between.

This clonotype was seen at least ten times. The chain links TRBV7-9 to TRBJ2-3, with unresolved D. The CDR3 has 14 amino acids. Trimming stripped 8 bases from V and 2 bases from J, with 14 bases between. The V gene's germline CDR1 is SEHNR and CDR2 FQNEAQ (reference sequence). CDR3 region: CASSGLPVTDTQYF. The CDR3 nucleotides read TGTGCCAGCTCCGGGCTACCAGTCACAGATACGCAGTATTTT.

This chain links TRBV28 with TRBJ2-1; 10 bases are a match to TRBD2. Germline values: CDR1 MDHEN, CDR2 SYDVKM. Trimming cost V 5 bases and J 2 bases; bases outside gene matches: 18. There are 20 residues in the CDR3. The CDR3 is CASSLPIHGLADVTYNEQFF. DNA for the CDR3: TGTGCCAGCAGTCTACCCATACATGGACTAGCGGATGTTACCTACAATGAGCAGTTCTTC.

This clonotype was counted at least ten times. The chain recombines TRBV20-1 with TRBJ2-3; 10 bases map to TRBD2. Per the germline V gene, CDR1 is DFQATT and CDR2 is SNEGSKA (reference sequence). With V trimmed by 3 bases and J by 2 bases, 2 bases remained unmatched. CDR3 length: 14 amino acids. Here the CDR3 DNA reads TGCAGTGCTAGGGGACTAGCGAACACAGATACGCAGTATTTT. Its translation: CSARGLANTDTQYF.

This clonotype occurred many times. The chain carries TRBV4-3 and TRBJ2-7; 12 bases are a match to TRBD1. This CDR3 contains 18 residues. Germline CDR1 is LGHNA and CDR2 is YSLEER. J lost 2 bases, V lost 1 base, and 9 bases had no gene match. The CDR3 nucleotides are TGCGCCAGCAGCCAAGGTTGGGACAGGGGGCTGGTCCCCTACGAGCAGTACTTC. It is translated as CASSQGWDRGLVPYEQYF.

The chain recombines TRBV7-9 with TRBJ2-3, with 10 bases aligning to TRBD1. This CDR3 has 16 residues. Germline loops: CDR1 SEHNR, CDR2 FQNEAQ (reference sequence). V was clipped by 5 bases and J by 1 base; unmatched bases: 6. The CDR3 DNA reads as TGTGCCAGCAGCCTCGACAGGGGGCGTGGCACAGATACGCAGTATTTT. This translates into CASSLDRGRGTDTQYF.

This clonotype occurred a few times. This chain connects TRBV6-1 to TRBJ2-7; the D gene is possibly TRBD1 (7 bases). The germline V gene has CDR1 MNHNS and CDR2 SASEGT. Trimming cost V 7 bases and J 2 bases, with 18 bases left between them. The CDR3 is 15 amino acids. As DNA, the CDR3 is TGTGCCAGCACTGCGGGACAGCGAGAAACCTACGAGCAGTACTTC. It is translated as CASTAGQRETYEQYF.

This clonotype showed up just a few times. This chain links TRBV12-3 or TRBV12-4 with TRBJ1-4; perhaps TRBD1 as D (5 bases). CDR3 length equals 15 residues. Trimming cost V 2 bases and J 7 bases, with 14 bases left between them. The CDR3, as DNA: TGTGCCAGCAGTTTATCGGGACCAATGAGTGAAAAACTGTTTTTT. Residues: CASSLSGPMSEKLFF.

This clonotype has more than one count but fewer than ten. J is TRBJ2-7 and V is TRBV7-9; D not certain. CDR1 is SEHNR, CDR2 FQNEAQ, per germline (reference sequence). The CDR3 runs 13 residues. The V end was cut by 6 bases, the J end by 1 base, with 10 bases between. The CDR3 protein is CASSYDVSYEQYF. The CDR3 bases are TGTGCCAGCAGTTATGACGTTTCCTACGAGCAGTACTTC.

The J gene is TRBJ2-1, the V gene TRBV6-4; 11 bases agree with TRBD2. Trimming at V came to 8 bases and at J to 7 bases, leaving 10 bases not matched to a gene. The CDR3 totals 15 residues. Germline values: CDR1 MRHNA, CDR2 SNTAGT. In nucleotides, the CDR3 is TGTGCCAGCGCCGCCGGGACTAGCGGACCGAATGAGCAGTTCTTC. This codes for CASAAGTSGPNEQFF.

This clonotype was seen at least ten times. V usage is TRBV28 and J usage is TRBJ2-6, with TRBD2 as a possible D gene (6 bases). This CDR3 spans 15 amino acids. Germline V CDR1 and CDR2: MDHEN, SYDVKM. V was shortened by 8 bases and J by 2 bases, with 13 bases between the two germline ends. The CDR3 protein is CASGAGEAGANVLTF. The CDR3 coding sequence is TGTGCCAGCGGTGCTGGGGAGGCTGGGGCCAACGTCCTGACTTTC.

This clonotype was seen a few times. J is TRBJ2-1 and V is TRBV28; 8 nucleotides match TRBD2. The trim removed 5 bases at V and 6 bases at J, leaving 12 bases unmatched. Germline CDR1 is MDHEN and CDR2 is SYDVKM. The CDR3 covers 16 residues. CDR3 amino acids: CASSPLFGREGNEQFF. The CDR3 bases are TGTGCCAGCAGTCCTCTTTTCGGGAGGGAGGGCAATGAGCAGTTCTTC.

The rearrangement joins TRBV3-1 to TRBJ1-4; D uncertain. V lost 4 bases and J lost 9, with 9 bases in between. The CDR3 sequence is 12 residues long. The germline CDR1 and CDR2 sequences are LGHDT and YNNKEL (reference sequence). This chain's CDR3 is CASSRSGKKLFF. The DNA for the CDR3 is TGTGCCAGCAGCCGTAGCGGGAAAAAACTGTTTTTT.

This clonotype was observed a handful of times. A single base separates this from a much larger clone, so it may be a read error. The rearrangement joins TRBV15 to TRBJ2-3, with D unclear. Germline CDR1 reads LNHNV; CDR2 reads YYDKDF (reference sequence). The CDR3 is 14 amino acids. The CDR3 loop is CVTSRDRATDTQYF. Written as DNA, the CDR3 is TGTGTCACCAGCAGAGATCGAGCCACAGATACGCAGTATTTT.

This sequence joins TRBV6-2 or TRBV6-3 and TRBJ2-5, with D possibly being TRBD1 or TRBD2 (5 bases each). With 6 bases removed from V and 2 bases from J, the gap between germline ends came to 13 bases. This CDR3 contains 14 residues. CDR1 and CDR2 from the germline V gene are MNHEY and SVGEGT. The CDR3 reads CASSSGADQETQYF. Here the CDR3 DNA reads TGTGCCAGCAGCTCCGGGGCGGATCAAGAGACCCAGTACTTC.

Remarks on this clonotype: At one boundary the junction diverges from the germline segment, which might be a read error. This chain uses TRBV2 with TRBJ2-2; the D is unclear. The CDR3 is 15 amino acids. The V gene's germline CDR1 is SNHLY and CDR2 FYNNEI. CDR3 sequence reads: CVSSVSGSNTGELFF. As DNA, the CDR3 is TGTGTCAGCAGTGTATCAGGATCGAACACCGGGGAGCTGTTTTTT.

The chain has TRBV12-3 or TRBV12-4 and TRBJ1-6; D is possibly TRBD1 (5 bases). The CDR3 consists of 14 residues. Trimming removed 7 bases from V and 7 bases from J, with 14 bases in between. CDR3 protein: CASKRDSFNSPLHF. CDR3 bases: TGTGCCAGCAAACGGGACTCCTTCAATTCACCCCTCCACTTT.

This chain connects TRBV20-1 to TRBJ2-3; TRBD1 agrees at 7 bases. With V trimmed by 0 bases and J by 2 bases, 5 bases remained unmatched. In germline, CDR1 is DFQATT, CDR2 SNEGSKA (reference sequence). The CDR3 is made up of 15 amino acids. The CDR3 region has the DNA TGCAGTGCTAGAGATCCAGGGGGTGCCACAGATACGCAGTATTTT. Its protein product is CSARDPGGATDTQYF.

This chain links TRBV28 with TRBJ2-3, with TRBD2 identical over 8 bases. The germline gives CDR1 MDHEN, CDR2 SYDVKM. V gave up 11 bases and J gave up 0 bases; unmatched junction bases: 4. The CDR3 is made up of 13 amino acids. CDR3 sequence: CALTSGSTDTQYF. The CDR3 DNA is TGTGCCCTAACTAGCGGAAGCACAGATACGCAGTATTTT.

This clonotype was seen only a few times. The gene calls are TRBV28 and TRBJ2-7; TRBD1 aligns across 11 bases. J lost 2 bases, V lost 9 bases, and 9 bases had no gene match. This CDR3 is built from 15 residues. In germline, CDR1 is MDHEN, CDR2 SYDVKM. The CDR3 spells CASSGRGQGAYEQYF. CDR3 bases: TGTGCCAGTTCGGGCCGGGGACAGGGGGCCTACGAGCAGTACTTC.

Remarks on this clonotype: Germline and junction disagree at one end, which may indicate a read error. The chain has TRBV7-9 and TRBJ1-4; TRBD1 aligns across 7 bases. The CDR3 covers 15 residues. CDR1 and CDR2 from the germline V gene are SEHNR and FQNEAQ (reference sequence). The CDR3 DNA follows: TGTACCAGCAGCCCGATGGGACAGAGGAATGAAAAACTGTTTTTT. Translated, it gives CTSSPMGQRNEKLFF.

The rearrangement links TRBV7-2 to TRBJ2-3; no definite D call. The CDR3 runs to 18 residues. V lost 2 bases to trimming and J lost 2 bases, with 20 bases between them. Per the germline V gene, CDR1 is SGHTA and CDR2 is FQGNSA. DNA for the CDR3: TGTGCCAGCAGCTTATACCCCCCCCATCCGGTAGACACAGATACGCAGTATTTT. Amino acid sequence: CASSLYPPHPVDTDTQYF.

About this clonotype itself: One base away lies a much larger clone, so this may be a sequencing read error. This chain joins TRBV7-9 and TRBJ2-2, with D perhaps assigned TRBD1 or TRBD2 (5 bases each). The V gene's germline CDR1 is SEHNR and CDR2 FQNEAQ (reference sequence). The CDR3 runs 18 residues. CDR3 in amino acids: CVSSRSALGPLNTGELFF. The CDR3 coding sequence is TGTGTCAGCAGCCGGTCGGCTCTGGGACCCTTAAACACCGGGGAGCTGTTTTTT.